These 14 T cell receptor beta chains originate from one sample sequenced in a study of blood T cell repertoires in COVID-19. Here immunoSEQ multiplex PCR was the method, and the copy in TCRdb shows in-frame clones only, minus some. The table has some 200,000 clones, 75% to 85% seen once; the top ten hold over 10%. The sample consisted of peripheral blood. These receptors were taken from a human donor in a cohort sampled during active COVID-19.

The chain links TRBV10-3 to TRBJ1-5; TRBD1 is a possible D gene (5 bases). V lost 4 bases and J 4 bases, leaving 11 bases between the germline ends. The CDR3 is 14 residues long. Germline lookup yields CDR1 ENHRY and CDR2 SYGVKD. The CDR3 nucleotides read TGTGCCATCAGTGCAGGACGGACAAATCAGCCCCAGCATTTT. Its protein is CAISAGRTNQPQHF.

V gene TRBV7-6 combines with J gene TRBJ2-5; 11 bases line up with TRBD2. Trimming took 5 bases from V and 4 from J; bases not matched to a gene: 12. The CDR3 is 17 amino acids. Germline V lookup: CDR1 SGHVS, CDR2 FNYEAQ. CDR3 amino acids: CASSATPGLAVLETQYF. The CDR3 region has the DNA TGTGCCAGCAGCGCTACCCCGGGACTAGCGGTATTAGAGACCCAGTACTTC.

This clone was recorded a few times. CDR3 DNA sequence: TGTGCCAGCCGAGGACAGGGGAACACTGAAGCTTTCTTT. Protein product: CASRGQGNTEAFF. The V gene is TRBV27, the J gene TRBJ1-1, with 8 bases aligning to TRBD1. Per the germline V gene, CDR1 is MNHEY and CDR2 is SMNVEV (reference sequence). Trimming at V came to 8 bases and at J to 1 base, leaving 3 bases not matched to a gene. This CDR3 is 13 amino acids long.

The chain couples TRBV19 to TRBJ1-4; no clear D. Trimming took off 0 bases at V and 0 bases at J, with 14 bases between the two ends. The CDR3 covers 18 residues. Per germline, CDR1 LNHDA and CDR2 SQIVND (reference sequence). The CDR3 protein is CASSIERIGSATNEKLFF. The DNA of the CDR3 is TGTGCCAGTAGTATAGAACGAATCGGTTCTGCAACTAATGAAAAACTGTTTTTT.

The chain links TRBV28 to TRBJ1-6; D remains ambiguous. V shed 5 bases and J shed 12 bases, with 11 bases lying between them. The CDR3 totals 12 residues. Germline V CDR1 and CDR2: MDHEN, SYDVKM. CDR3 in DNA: TGTGCCAGCAGTCTCTCGAGCGGACCCCTCCACTTT. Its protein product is CASSLSSGPLHF.

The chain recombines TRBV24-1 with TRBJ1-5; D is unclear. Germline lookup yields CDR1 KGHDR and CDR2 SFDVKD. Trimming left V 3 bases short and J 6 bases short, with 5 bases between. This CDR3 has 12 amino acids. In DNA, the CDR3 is TGTGCCACCAGTGATACAAGTCAGCCCCAGCATTTT. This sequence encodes CATSDTSQPQHF.

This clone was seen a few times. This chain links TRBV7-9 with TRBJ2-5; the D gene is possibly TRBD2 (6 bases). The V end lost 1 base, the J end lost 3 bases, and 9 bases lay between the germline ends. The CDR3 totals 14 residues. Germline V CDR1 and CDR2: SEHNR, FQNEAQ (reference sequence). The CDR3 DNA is TGTGCCAGCAGCTTAGATGTAGCGGAAGAGACCCAGTACTTC. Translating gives CASSLDVAEETQYF.

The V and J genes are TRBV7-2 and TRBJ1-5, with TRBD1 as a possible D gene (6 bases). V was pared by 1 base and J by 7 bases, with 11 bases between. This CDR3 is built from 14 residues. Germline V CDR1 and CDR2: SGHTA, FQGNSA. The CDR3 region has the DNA TGTGCCAGCAGCTTAGGACAGGTTTACCAGCCCCAGCATTTT. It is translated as CASSLGQVYQPQHF.

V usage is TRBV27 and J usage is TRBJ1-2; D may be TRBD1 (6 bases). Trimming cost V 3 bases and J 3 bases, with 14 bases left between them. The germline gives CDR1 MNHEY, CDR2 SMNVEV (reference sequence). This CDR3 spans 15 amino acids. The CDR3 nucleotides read TGTGCCAGCAGTTTTAGGGGGGGTCTGCACTATGGCTACACCTTC. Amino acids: CASSFRGGLHYGYTF.

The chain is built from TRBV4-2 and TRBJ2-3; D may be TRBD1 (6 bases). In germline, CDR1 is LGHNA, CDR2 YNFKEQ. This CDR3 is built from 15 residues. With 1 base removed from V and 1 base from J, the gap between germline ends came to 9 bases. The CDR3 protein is CASSQVGGGTDTQYF. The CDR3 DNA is TGTGCCAGCAGCCAAGTAGGGGGAGGCACAGATACGCAGTATTTT.

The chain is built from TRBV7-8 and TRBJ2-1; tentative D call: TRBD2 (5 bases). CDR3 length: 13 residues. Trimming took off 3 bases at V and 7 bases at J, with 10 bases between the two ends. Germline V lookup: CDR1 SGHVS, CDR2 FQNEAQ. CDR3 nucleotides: TGTGCCAGCAGCTTGAGAGGGCCAAATGAGCAGTTCTTC. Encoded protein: CASSLRGPNEQFF.

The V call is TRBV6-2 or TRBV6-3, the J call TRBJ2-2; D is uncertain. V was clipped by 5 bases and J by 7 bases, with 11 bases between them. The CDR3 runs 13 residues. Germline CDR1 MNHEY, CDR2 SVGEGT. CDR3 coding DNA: TGTGCCAGCAGTCAAGTCGCAGGCGGGGAGCTGTTTTTT. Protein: CASSQVAGGELFF.

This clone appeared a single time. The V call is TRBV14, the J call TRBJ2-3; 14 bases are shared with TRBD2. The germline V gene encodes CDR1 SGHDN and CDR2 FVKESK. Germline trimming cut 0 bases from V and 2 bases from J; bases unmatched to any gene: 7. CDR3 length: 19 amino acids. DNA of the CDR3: TGTGCCAGCAGCCAAGAAGGACTAGCGGGAGGACCGTACACAGATACGCAGTATTTT. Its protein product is CASSQEGLAGGPYTDTQYF.

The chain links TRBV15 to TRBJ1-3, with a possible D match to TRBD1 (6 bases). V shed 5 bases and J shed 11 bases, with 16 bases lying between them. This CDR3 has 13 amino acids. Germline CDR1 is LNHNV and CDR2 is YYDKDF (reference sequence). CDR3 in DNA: TGTGCCACCAGCTGGGGGAGGGGGAGGGCCATATATTTT. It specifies CATSWGRGRAIYF.